A selection of T cell receptor beta chains follows, all from one sample in a study of blood T cell repertoires in COVID-19. Assay: immunoSEQ multiplex PCR; the TCRdb copy retains only in-frame clones and omits some. The sample has around 290,000 clones, about 86% seen once. Sequenced input: peripheral blood. These TCRs come from a woman between 70 and 85 years old with COVID-19, enrolled during active disease. The CDR3 runs from the conserved cysteine through the conserved F or W. The D gene is left open where the match is weak. Expanded clones are given a class, and other clones once, few, many or no size at all.

J	size	D	V	CDR3	DNA
TRBJ2-7	.	.	TRBV6-2/TRBV6-3	CASSGRDAYEQYF	TGTGCCAGCAGTGGCCGGGATGCCTACGAGCAGTACTTC
TRBJ1-2	few	.	TRBV30	CAWSDARGSYGYTF	TGTGCCTGGAGCGACGCCAGGGGCAGCTATGGCTACACCTTC
TRBJ2-2	.	.	TRBV3-1/TRBV3-2	CASSQGMRNTGELFF	TGTGCCAGCAGCCAAGGTATGAGAAACACCGGGGAGCTGTTTTTT
TRBJ1-5	.	TRBD1	TRBV2	CASSEQGGAIKGQPQHF	TGTGCCAGCAGTGAACAAGGGGGCGCGATAAAGGGTCAGCCCCAGCATTTT
TRBJ2-5	.	TRBD1	TRBV28	CASSRRTGWQETQYF	TGTGCCAGCAGCCGCAGGACAGGGTGGCAAGAGACCCAGTACTTC
TRBJ2-1	.	.	TRBV27	CASSSGSYSEQFF	TGTGCCAGCAGTAGCGGGTCCTACAGTGAGCAGTTCTTC
TRBJ2-2	.	TRBD1	TRBV28	CASRPRTGVTGELFF	TGTGCCAGCAGACCAAGAACAGGGGTCACCGGGGAGCTGTTTTTT
TRBJ1-6	.	TRBD1	TRBV5-5	CASSLVNDRDPLHF	TGTGCCAGCAGCTTGGTTAATGACAGGGATCCCCTCCACTTT
TRBJ1-4	.	.	TRBV5-1	CASSLGGATNEKLFF	TGCGCCAGCAGCCTCGGGGGGGCAACTAATGAAAAACTGTTTTTT
TRBJ1-6	.	TRBD1	TRBV4-1	CASSQALIPGTGTSPLHF	TGCGCCAGCAGCCAAGCACTAATTCCCGGGACAGGGACTTCGCCCCTCCACTTT
TRBJ2-7	.	.	TRBV7-9	CASSPLEEAVPYEQYF	TGTGCCAGCAGCCCGCTTGAGGAGGCGGTCCCCTACGAGCAGTACTTC
TRBJ2-2	.	.	TRBV5-6	CASSLVRYTGELFF	TGTGCCAGCAGCTTGGTCCGTTACACCGGGGAGCTGTTTTTT
TRBJ1-3	.	.	TRBV19	CASSISGALLNTIYF	TGTGCCAGTAGTATAAGCGGGGCTCTCCTAAACACCATATATTTT
TRBJ1-1	.	TRBD1	TRBV27	CASTMDRSDTEAFF	TGTGCCAGCACCATGGACAGGTCGGACACTGAAGCTTTCTTT
TRBJ2-1	.	TRBD2	TRBV5-1	CASSFRERGGRFYNEQFF	TGCGCCAGCAGCTTTCGGGAGCGGGGGGGCCGCTTCTACAATGAGCAGTTCTTC
TRBJ1-1	once	TRBD1	TRBV7-9	CASSPQGGRNTEAFF	TGTGCCAGCAGTCCTCAGGGGGGTCGAAACACTGAAGCTTTCTTT
TRBJ2-3	.	TRBD2	TRBV2	CASSVWGGRDTQYF	TGTGCCAGCAGTGTGTGGGGGGGGAGAGATACGCAGTATTTT
TRBJ1-2	few	.	TRBV4-3	CASSQAGQDSYGYTF	TGCGCCAGCAGCCAAGCCGGCCAGGACTCCTATGGCTACACCTTC
TRBJ1-4	few	.	TRBV4-2	CASRMGHATNEKLFF	TGTGCCAGCAGGATGGGCCACGCAACTAATGAAAAACTGTTTTTT
TRBJ1-5	once	TRBD1	TRBV19	CASSTDRAEHQPQHF	TGTGCCAGTAGTACGGACAGGGCCGAACATCAGCCCCAGCATTTT
TRBJ2-7	.	TRBD1	TRBV2	CASSVDRGFSEQYF	TGTGCCAGCAGTGTGGACAGGGGATTTAGCGAGCAGTACTTC
TRBJ1-4	.	.	TRBV5-1	CASSLQGNEKLFF	TGCGCCAGCAGCTTGCAGGGGAATGAAAAACTGTTTTTT